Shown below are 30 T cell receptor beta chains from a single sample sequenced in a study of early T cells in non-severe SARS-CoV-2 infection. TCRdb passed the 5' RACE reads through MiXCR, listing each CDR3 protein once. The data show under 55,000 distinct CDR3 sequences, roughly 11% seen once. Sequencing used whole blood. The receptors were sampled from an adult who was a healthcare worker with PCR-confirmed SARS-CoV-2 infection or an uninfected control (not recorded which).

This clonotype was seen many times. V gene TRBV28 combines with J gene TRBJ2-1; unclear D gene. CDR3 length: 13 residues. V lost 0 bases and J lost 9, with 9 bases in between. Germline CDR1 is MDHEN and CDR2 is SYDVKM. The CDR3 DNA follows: TGTGCCAGCAGTTTATGGACCGGTAGTGAGCAGTTCTTC. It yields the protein CASSLWTGSEQFF.

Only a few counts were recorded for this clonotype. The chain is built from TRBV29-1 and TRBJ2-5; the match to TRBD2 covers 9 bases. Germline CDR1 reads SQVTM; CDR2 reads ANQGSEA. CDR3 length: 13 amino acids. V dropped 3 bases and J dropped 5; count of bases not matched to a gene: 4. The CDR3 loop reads CSVELAGTETQYF. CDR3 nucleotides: TGCAGCGTTGAGCTAGCGGGGACGGAGACCCAGTACTTC.

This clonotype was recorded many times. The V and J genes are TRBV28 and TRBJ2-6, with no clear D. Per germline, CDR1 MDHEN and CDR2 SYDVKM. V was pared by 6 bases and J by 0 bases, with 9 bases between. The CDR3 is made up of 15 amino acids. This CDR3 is CASRPAGSGANVLTF. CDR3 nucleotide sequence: TGTGCCAGCAGACCCGCCGGCTCTGGGGCCAACGTCCTGACTTTC. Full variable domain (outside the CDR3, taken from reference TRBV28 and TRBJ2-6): DVKVTQSSRYLVKRTGEKVFLECVQDMDHENMFWYRQDPGLGLRLIYFSYDVKMKEKGDIPEGYSVSREKKERFSLILESASTNQTSMYLCASRPAGSGANVLTFGAGSRLTVL.

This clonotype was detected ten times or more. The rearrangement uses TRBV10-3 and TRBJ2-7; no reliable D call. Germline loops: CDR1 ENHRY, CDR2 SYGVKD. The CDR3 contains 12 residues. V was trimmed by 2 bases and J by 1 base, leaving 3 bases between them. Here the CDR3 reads CAISEMSYEQYF. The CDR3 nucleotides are TGTGCCATCAGTGAGATGTCCTACGAGCAGTACTTC.

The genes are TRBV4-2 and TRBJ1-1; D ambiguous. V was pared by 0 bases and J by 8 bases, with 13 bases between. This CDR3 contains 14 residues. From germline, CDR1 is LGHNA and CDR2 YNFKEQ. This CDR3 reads CASSQDLRHPEAFF. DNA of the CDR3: TGTGCCAGCAGCCAAGATCTTAGACACCCCGAAGCTTTCTTT.

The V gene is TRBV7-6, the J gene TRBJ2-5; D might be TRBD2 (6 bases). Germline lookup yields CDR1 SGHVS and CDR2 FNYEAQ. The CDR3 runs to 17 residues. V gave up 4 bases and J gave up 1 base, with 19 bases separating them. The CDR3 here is CASSSSNAGPLQETQYF. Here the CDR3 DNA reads TGTGCCAGCAGCTCTTCTAACGCGGGACCCCTCCAAGAGACCCAGTACTTC. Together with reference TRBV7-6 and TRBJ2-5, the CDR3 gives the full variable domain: GAGVSQSPRYKVTKRGQDVALRCDPISGHVSLYWYRQALGQGPEFLTYFNYEAQQDKSGLPNDRFSAERPEGSISTLTIQRTEQRDSAMYRCASSSSNAGPLQETQYFGPGTRLLVL.

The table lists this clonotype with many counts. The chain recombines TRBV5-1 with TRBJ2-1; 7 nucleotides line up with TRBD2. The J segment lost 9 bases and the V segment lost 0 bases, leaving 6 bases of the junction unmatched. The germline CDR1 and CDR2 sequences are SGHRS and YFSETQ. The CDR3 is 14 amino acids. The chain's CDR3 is CASSLVLGGSEQFF. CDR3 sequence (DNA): TGCGCCAGCAGCTTGGTTCTAGGCGGGAGTGAGCAGTTCTTC.

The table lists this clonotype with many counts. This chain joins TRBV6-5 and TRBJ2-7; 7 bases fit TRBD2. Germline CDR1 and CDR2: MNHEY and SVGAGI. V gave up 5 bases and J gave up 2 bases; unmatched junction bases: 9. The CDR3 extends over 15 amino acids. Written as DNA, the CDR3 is TGTGCCAGCAGTGGGGGGGGAGGAAGGACCTACGAGCAGTACTTC. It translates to CASSGGGGRTYEQYF.

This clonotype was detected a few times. Here the CDR3 reads CASSFQWGDEQFF. The CDR3 DNA is TGTGCCAGCAGTTTCCAGTGGGGGGATGAGCAGTTCTTC. The rearrangement links TRBV28 to TRBJ2-1, with a tentative D call TRBD2 (6 bases). The CDR3 totals 13 residues. Per the germline V gene, CDR1 is MDHEN and CDR2 is SYDVKM. Trimming took off 3 bases at V and 8 bases at J, with 11 bases between the two ends.

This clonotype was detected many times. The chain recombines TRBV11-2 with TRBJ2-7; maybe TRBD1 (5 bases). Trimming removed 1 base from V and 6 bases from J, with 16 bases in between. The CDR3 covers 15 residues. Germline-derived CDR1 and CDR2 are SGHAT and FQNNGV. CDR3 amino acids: CASSLATSAGREQYF. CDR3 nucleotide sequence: TGTGCCAGCAGCTTAGCAACCTCGGCAGGGCGCGAGCAGTACTTC. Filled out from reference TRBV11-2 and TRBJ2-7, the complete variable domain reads EAGVAQSPRYKIIEKRQSVAFWCNPISGHATLYWYQQILGQGPKLLIQFQNNGVVDDSQLPKDRFSAERLKGVDSTLKIQPAKLEDSAVYLCASSLATSAGREQYFGPGTRLTVT.

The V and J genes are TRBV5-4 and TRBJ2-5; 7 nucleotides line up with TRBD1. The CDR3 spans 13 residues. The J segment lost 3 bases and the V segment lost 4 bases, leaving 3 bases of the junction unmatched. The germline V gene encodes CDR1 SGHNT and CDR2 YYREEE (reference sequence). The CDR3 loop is CASSRTGEETQYF. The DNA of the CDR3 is TGTGCCAGCAGCCGGACAGGAGAAGAGACCCAGTACTTC.

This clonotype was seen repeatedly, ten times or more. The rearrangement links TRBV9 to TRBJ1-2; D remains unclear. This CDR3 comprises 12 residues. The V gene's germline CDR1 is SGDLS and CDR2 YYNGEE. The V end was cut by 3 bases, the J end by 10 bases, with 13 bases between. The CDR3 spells CASSGLSGPYTF. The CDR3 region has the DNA TGTGCCAGCAGCGGGTTATCTGGGCCCTACACCTTC.

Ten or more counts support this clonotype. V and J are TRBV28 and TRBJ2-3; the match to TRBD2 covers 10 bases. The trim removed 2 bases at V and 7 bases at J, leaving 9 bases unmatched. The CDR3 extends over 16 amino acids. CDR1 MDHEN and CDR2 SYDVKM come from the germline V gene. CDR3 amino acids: CASSLASSGRRNTQYF. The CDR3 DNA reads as TGTGCCAGCAGTTTAGCGTCTAGCGGGAGACGGAATACGCAGTATTTT. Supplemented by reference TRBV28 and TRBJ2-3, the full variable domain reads DVKVTQSSRYLVKRTGEKVFLECVQDMDHENMFWYRQDPGLGLRLIYFSYDVKMKEKGDIPEGYSVSREKKERFSLILESASTNQTSMYLCASSLASSGRRNTQYFGPGTRLTVL.

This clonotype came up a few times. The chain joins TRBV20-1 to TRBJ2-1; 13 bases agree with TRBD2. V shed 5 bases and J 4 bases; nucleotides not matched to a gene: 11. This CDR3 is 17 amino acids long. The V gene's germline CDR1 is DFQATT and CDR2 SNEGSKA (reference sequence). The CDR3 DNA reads TGCAGTGCTGCCCCCGGGACTAGCGGGGAGGGGTACAATGAGCAGTTCTTC. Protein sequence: CSAAPGTSGEGYNEQFF.

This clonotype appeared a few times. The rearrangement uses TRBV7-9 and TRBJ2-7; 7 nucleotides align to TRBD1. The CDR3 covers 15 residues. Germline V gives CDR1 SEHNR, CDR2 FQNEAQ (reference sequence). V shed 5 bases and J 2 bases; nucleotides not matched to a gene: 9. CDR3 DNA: TGTGCCAGCAGCCGAAAGGGGGCCAGTCCCTACGAGCAGTACTTC. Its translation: CASSRKGASPYEQYF. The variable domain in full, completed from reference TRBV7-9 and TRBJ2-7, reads DTGVSQNPRHKITKRGQNVTFRCDPISEHNRLYWYRQTLGQGPEFLTYFQNEAQLEKSRLLSDRFSAERPKGSFSTLEIQRTEQGDSAMYLCASSRKGASPYEQYFGPGTRLTVT.

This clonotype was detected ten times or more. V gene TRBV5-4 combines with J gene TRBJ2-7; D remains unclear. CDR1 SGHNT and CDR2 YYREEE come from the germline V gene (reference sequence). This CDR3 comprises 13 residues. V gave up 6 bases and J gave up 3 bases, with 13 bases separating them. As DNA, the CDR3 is TGTGCCAGCACAGTGAGTGGGGACTACGAGCAGTACTTC. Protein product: CASTVSGDYEQYF. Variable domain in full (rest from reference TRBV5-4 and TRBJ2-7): ETGVTQSPTHLIKTRGQQVTLRCSSQSGHNTVSWYQQALGQGPQFIFQYYREEENGRGNFPPRFSGLQFPNYSSELNVNALELDDSALYLCASTVSGDYEQYFGPGTRLTVT.

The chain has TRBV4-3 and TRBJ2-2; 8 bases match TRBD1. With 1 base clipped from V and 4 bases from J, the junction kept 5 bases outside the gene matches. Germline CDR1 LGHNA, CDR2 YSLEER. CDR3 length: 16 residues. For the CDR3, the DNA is TGCGCCAGCAGCCAAGTTGCAGGGGGCGGCACCGGGGAGCTGTTTTTT. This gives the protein CASSQVAGGGTGELFF.

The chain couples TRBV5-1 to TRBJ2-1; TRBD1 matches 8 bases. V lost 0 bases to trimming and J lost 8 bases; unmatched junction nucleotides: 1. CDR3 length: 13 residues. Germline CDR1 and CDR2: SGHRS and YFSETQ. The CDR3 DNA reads TGCGCCAGCAGCTTGGAGGACAGGGATGAGCAGTTCTTC. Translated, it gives CASSLEDRDEQFF.

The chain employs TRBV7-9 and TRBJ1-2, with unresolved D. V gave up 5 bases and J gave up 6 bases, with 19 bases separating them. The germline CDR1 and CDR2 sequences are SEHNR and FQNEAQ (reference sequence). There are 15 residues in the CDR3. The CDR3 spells CASSPRSAGLNGYTF. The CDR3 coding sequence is TGTGCCAGCAGCCCGAGAAGCGCAGGACTAAATGGCTACACCTTC. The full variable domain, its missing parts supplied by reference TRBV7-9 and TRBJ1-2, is DTGVSQNPRHKITKRGQNVTFRCDPISEHNRLYWYRQTLGQGPEFLTYFQNEAQLEKSRLLSDRFSAERPKGSFSTLEIQRTEQGDSAMYLCASSPRSAGLNGYTFGSGTRLTVV.

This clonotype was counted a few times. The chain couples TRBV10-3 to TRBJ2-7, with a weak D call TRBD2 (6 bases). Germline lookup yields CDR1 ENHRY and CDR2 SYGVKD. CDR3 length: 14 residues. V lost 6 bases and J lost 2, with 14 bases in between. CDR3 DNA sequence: TGTGCCATCAGCGTAGCGGAGTGGGCCTACGAGCAGTACTTC. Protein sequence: CAISVAEWAYEQYF.

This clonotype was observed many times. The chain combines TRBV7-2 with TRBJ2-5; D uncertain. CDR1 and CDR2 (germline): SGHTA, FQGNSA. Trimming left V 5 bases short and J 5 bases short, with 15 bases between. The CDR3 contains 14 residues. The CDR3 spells CASSHQSVMETQYF. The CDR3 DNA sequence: TGTGCCAGCAGCCACCAATCGGTCATGGAGACCCAGTACTTC.

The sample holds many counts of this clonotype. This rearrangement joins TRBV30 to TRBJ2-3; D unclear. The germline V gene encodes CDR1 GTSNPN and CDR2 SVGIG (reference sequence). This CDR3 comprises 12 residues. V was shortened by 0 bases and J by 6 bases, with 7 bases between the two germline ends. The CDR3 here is CAWSVAIDTQYF. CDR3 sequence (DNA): TGTGCCTGGAGTGTAGCGATCGATACGCAGTATTTT. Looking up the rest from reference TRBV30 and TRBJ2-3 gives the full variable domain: SQTIHQWPATLVQPVGSPLSLECTVEGTSNPNLYWYRQAAGRGLQLLFYSVGIGQISSEVPQNLSASRPQDRQFILSSKKLLLSDSGFYLCAWSVAIDTQYFGPGTRLTVL.

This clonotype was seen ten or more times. The DNA for the CDR3 is TGTGCCAGCAGTTTAGGGGACAGGGGCCGGGGCTACACCTTC. As protein: CASSLGDRGRGYTF. This chain connects TRBV12-3 or TRBV12-4 to TRBJ1-2; 10 bases agree with TRBD1. The CDR3 consists of 14 residues. The junction had 4 bases not matched to a gene; V was cut back by 1 base and J by 8 bases.

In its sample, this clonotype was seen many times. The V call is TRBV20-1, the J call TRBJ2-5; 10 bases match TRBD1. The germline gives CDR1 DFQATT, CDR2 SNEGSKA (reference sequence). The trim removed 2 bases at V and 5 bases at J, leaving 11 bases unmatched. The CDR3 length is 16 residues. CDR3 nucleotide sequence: TGCAGTGCTAGACCAAGTCGACAGGGGGCGGTGGAGACCCAGTACTTC. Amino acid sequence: CSARPSRQGAVETQYF.

As DNA, the CDR3 is TGCGCCAGCAGCTTGGCAGGCGACTATGGCTACACCTTC. Translation gives CASSLAGDYGYTF. This chain connects TRBV5-1 to TRBJ1-2; D gene unclear. The CDR3 is 13 amino acids. V lost 0 bases and J 3 bases, leaving 6 bases between the germline ends. Germline assignment: CDR1 SGHRS and CDR2 YFSETQ.

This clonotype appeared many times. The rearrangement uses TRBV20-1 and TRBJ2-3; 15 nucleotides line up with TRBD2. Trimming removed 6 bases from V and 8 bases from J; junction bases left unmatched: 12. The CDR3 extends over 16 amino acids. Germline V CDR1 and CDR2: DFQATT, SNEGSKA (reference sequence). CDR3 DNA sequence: TGCAGTGCCCCATACGGACTAGCGGGAGGGCGAGGTACGCAGTATTTT. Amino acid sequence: CSAPYGLAGGRGTQYF.

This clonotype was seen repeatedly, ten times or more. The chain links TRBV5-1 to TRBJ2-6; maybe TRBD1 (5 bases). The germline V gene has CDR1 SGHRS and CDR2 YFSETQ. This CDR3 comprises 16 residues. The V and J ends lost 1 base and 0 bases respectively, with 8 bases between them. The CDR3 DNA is TGCGCCAGCAGCTTGACAGGAAACTCTGGGGCCAACGTCCTGACTTTC. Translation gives CASSLTGNSGANVLTF.

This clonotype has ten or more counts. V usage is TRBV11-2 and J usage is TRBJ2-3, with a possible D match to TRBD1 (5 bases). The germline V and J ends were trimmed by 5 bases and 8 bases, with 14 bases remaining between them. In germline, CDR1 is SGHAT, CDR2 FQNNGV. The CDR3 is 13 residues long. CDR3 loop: CASSLDQGGTQYF. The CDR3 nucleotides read TGTGCCAGCAGCCTGGATCAGGGTGGTACGCAGTATTTT.

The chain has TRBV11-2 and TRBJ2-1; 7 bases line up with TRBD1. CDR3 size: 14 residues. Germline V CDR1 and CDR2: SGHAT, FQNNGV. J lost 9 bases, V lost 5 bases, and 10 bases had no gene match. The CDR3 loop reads CASSPLTGLGEQFF. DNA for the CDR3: TGTGCCAGCAGCCCACTGACAGGGTTAGGTGAGCAGTTCTTC.

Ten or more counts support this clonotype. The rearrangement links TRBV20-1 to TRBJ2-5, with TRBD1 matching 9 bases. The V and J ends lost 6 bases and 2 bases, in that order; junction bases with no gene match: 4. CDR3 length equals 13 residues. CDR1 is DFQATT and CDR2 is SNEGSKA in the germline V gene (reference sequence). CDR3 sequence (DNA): TGCAGTGCCAACGGACAGGGGCAAGAGACCCAGTACTTC. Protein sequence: CSANGQGQETQYF.